This record concerns one TCR beta chain sequence. No cognate antigen has been identified for it. Base-call qualities are not available, and no considerably larger clone is one nucleotide away. The record originates from a study of T cells and Merkel cell carcinoma outcomes (dated by TCRdb to about 2020). With respect to the entire study: The study examined the tumor T-cell repertoire together with T-cell density as predictors of clinical outcome in patients with Merkel cell carcinoma.

The method behind the library was the immunoSEQ multiplex PCR assay. Entries here come from immuneACCESS through TCRdb and include only in-frame sequences with V and J called. Some clones fail to appear in such tables; in the studies checked, an unresolved V gene covers under half of the shortfall, and the cause of the remainder is unknown. The sample data list some 21,000 clones, and about four fifths of these were observed just once. 3.1% of the sample lies in the top ten. Overall results and qualifications from the work: T-cell repertoire features combined with T-cell density were reported to predict clinical outcomes in Merkel cell carcinoma patients.

The samples were obtained from people who had Merkel cell carcinoma. Reading from cysteine to phenylalanine, the CDR3 counts 14 amino acids. Only CDR3 DNA is held: 42 bases, read in frame from base 1. V is trimmed back by 2 bases and J by 5 bases, and the junction contains 7 bases that no gene match accounts for. Sequences SGHRS (CDR1) and YFSETQ (CDR2) are obtained from the germline V gene. Material for sequencing was tumor tissue from Merkel cell carcinoma. This clonotype was sampled from a human donor with Merkel cell carcinoma. Recombination connected TRBV5-1 to TRBJ2-7; a stretch of 7 junction bases matches TRBD1. The bases are TGCGCCAGCAGCTTTGGACAGGATCCCAACGAGCAGTACTTC. Its product reads: CASSFGQDPNEQYF.